The clone carrying this T cell receptor beta chain appeared a few times. These data come from a study of beta chain features in type 1 diabetes. The sequenced template was cDNA made from the entire isolated RNA. Profiling relied on immunoSEQ multiplex PCR, and the TCRdb table lists in-frame clones only, not all of them. The sample has under 950,000 clones, 17% seen once; the top ten hold 0.023%. V dropped 4 bases and J dropped 2; count of bases not matched to a gene: 1. Germline CDR1 reads SQVTM; CDR2 reads ANQGSEA. The CDR3 consists of 12 residues. The chain joins TRBV29-1 to TRBJ2-5, with 7 bases lining up with TRBD1. The receptor's source is a woman aged 18 to 35 in good health. The sequenced sample consisted of naive CD4+ T cells from blood. The CDR3 loop is CSVGQGQETQYF. The CDR3, as DNA: TGCAGCGTTGGACAGGGACAAGAGACCCAGTACTTC.